This T cell receptor beta chain derives from a study of beta chain features in type 1 diabetes. Germline values: CDR1 SGDLS, CDR2 YYNGEE. This CDR3 contains 15 residues. V lost 4 bases, J lost 3 bases, and 14 bases lay in between. Expressed TCRB transcripts were sequenced because the entire RNA isolate underwent reverse transcription. Average reads for naive, central memory and regulatory T cell samples were several million. The method was immunoSEQ multiplex PCR; TCRdb's version includes in-frame clones alone and lacks a portion of them. This table holds roughly 500,000 clones, around 28% found once. General observations from the study: Insertions at VDJ junctions were less frequent in type 1 diabetes patients. These patients also deleted more nucleotides at the same junctions.

As regards this clone: Its antigen remains unknown.

The sequenced sample consisted of naive CD4+ T cells from blood. The sequence came from a man younger than 30 in good health. The chain uses TRBV9 and TRBJ1-5; maybe TRBD1 (5 bases). CDR3 sequence: CASSPADSYNQPQHF. The CDR3 DNA is TGTGCCAGCAGCCCCGCTGACAGTTACAATCAGCCCCAGCATTTT.